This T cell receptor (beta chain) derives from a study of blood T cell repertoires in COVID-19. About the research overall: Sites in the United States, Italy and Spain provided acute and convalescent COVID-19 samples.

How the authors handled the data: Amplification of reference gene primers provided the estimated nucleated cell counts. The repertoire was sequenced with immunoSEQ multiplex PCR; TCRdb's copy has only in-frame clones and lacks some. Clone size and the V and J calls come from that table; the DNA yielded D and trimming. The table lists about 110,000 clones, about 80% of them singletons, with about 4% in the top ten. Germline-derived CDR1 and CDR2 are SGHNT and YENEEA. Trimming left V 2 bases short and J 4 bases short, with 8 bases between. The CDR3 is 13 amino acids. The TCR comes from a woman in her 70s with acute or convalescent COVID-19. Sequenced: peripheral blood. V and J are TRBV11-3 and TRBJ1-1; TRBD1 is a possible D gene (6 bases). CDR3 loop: CASSLKGGTEAFF. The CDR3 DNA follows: TGTGCCAGCAGCTTAAAAGGGGGCACTGAAGCTTTCTTT.